Sequencing of this T cell receptor (beta chain) was carried out in a study of T cell responses to AZD1222 COVID-19 vaccine. Per the germline V gene, CDR1 is MNHNS and CDR2 is SASEGT. CDR3 length: 14 amino acids. With respect to this clone: Germline and junction disagree at one end, which may indicate a read error.

TCRdb keeps only in-frame clones here, not all; method: immunoSEQ multiplex PCR. The sample contains more than 95,000 clones, 90% to 95% of which appear only once. The source is an adult in good health. This material consisted of peripheral blood, taken on day 0 of AZD1222 vaccination. This chain uses TRBV6-1 with TRBJ2-1, with 10 bases that match TRBD1. The CDR3 nucleotides are TGTGCCAGCCGTGACCGGGACAGGGGAAATGAGCAGTTCTTC. Translated: CASRDRDRGNEQFF.